The clone carrying this TCR beta chain has a handful of counts. The cohort comprised adults aged 18 to 89 years residing in 24 US areas. These data belong to a study of blood T cell repertoires in COVID-19. Study information: Samples of COVID-19 (acute and convalescent) were obtained from the United States, Italy and Spain.

Germline CDR1 is LNHNV and CDR2 is YYDKDF (reference sequence). V was clipped by 3 bases and J by 2 bases; unmatched bases: 6. This CDR3 region has 15 residues. Sequenced by immunoSEQ multiplex PCR; TCRdb stores in-frame clones only, minus some. The table lists about 400,000 clones, 70% to 90% of them singletons. The sequence was collected from a woman in her 40s with acute COVID-19. Sequenced input: PBMCs or T cells enriched from blood (not recorded which). This rearrangement joins TRBV15 to TRBJ2-7; TRBD1 matches 8 bases. CDR3 bases: TGTGCCACCAGCAGGATTCAGGGGGCGACCTACGAGCAGTACTTC. Its protein is CATSRIQGATYEQYF.